The 16 T cell receptor beta chains in this list originate from one sample, sequenced in a study of tumor-infiltrating lymphocytes in primary liver carcinoma. The researchers obtained blood RNA from unsorted whole blood and also extracted germline DNA. With a constant-region primer, TCR beta cDNA was made from roughly 500 ng of total RNA. Three nested multiplex PCR rounds, a slightly modified ARM-PCR method, built the TCR beta libraries. Investigators reported that the first two PCR rounds, at 10 cycles each, used TRBV1-TRBV30 forward primers with a C-beta reverse primer. TCRdb reanalysed the multiplex PCR reads using MiXCR and keeps one entry per CDR3 protein. The sample holds almost 200,000 distinct CDR3 sequences, around 60% seen once. Sequences were obtained from peripheral blood. The receptors stem from a woman aged 55-70 years with primary liver carcinoma and hepatitis B virus infection.

As for this clonotype: This CDR3 is missing its conserved last phenylalanine or tryptophan, likely due to a read error. The chain employs TRBV11-3 and TRBJ2-2, with no clear D. Trimming shortened V by 5 bases and J by 4 bases, and 17 bases separated the two germline ends. Germline V gene data show CDR1 as SGHNT and CDR2 as YENEEA. CDR3 size: 16 residues. The CDR3 nucleotides read TGTGCCAGCAGCCCCCCTGTGGGCCCGACCACCGGGGAGCTGTTTTCT. Protein: CASSPPVGPTTGELFS.

This clonotype has a handful of counts. This sequence joins TRBV5-1 and TRBJ2-1, with TRBD2 identical over 7 bases. There are 15 residues in the CDR3. Per germline, CDR1 SGHRS and CDR2 YFSETQ. V shed 3 bases and J 5 bases; nucleotides not matched to a gene: 8. CDR3 sequence reads: CASSSQAGRNNEQFF. Written as DNA, the CDR3 is TGCGCCAGCAGCTCTCAAGCGGGACGAAACAATGAGCAGTTCTTC. The variable domain in full, completed from reference TRBV5-1 and TRBJ2-1, reads KAGVTQTPRYLIKTRGQQVTLSCSPISGHRSVSWYQQTPGQGLQFLFEYFSETQRNKGNFPGRFSGRQFSNSRSEMNVSTLELGDSALYLCASSSQAGRNNEQFFGPGTRLTVL.

The table lists this clonotype with many counts. The V gene is TRBV7-8, the J gene TRBJ2-3; possible D gene TRBD2, 6 bases. Germline CDR1 SGHVS, CDR2 FQNEAQ. This CDR3 contains 18 residues. Trimming left V 1 base short and J 2 bases short, with 19 bases between. The CDR3: CASSLDPPGSGFTDTQYF. The CDR3 DNA is TGTGCCAGCAGCTTAGACCCCCCTGGGAGCGGGTTCACAGATACGCAGTATTTT.

As for this clonotype: A clone one base away is much larger, so this may be a read error. The V and J genes are TRBV5-6 and TRBJ2-6; D might be TRBD1 (5 bases). The CDR3 contains 14 residues. Germline V gene lookup returns CDR1 SGHDT and CDR2 YYEEEE. The germline V and J ends were trimmed by 10 bases and 6 bases, with 17 bases remaining between them. The CDR3 nucleotides are TGTGCCGGACAAAGGGTTGGTGAGGCCAACGTCCTGACTTTC. Amino acids: CAGQRVGEANVLTF.

In the case of this clonotype: At one end, the junction sequence differs from germline, possibly due to a read error. The V call is TRBV11-2, the J call TRBJ2-1, with D unresolved. Germline V gene lookup returns CDR1 SGHAT and CDR2 FQNNGV. There are 13 residues in the CDR3. CDR3 amino acids: CASSLRRGYEPSF. The CDR3 DNA reads TGTGCCAGCAGTTTACGACGTGGGTATGAGCCGTCCTTC. Complete variable domain (other parts from reference TRBV11-2 and TRBJ2-1): EAGVAQSPRYKIIEKRQSVAFWCNPISGHATLYWYQQILGQGPKLLIQFQNNGVVDDSQLPKDRFSAERLKGVDSTLKIQPAKLEDSAVYLCASSLRRGYEPSFGPGTRLTVL.

This clonotype occurred a few times. J is TRBJ1-2 and V is TRBV28; the match to TRBD1 covers 8 bases. This CDR3 region has 14 residues. Germline lookup yields CDR1 MDHEN and CDR2 SYDVKM. Unmatched junction bases numbered 7, after V lost 2 bases and J lost 8 bases. The CDR3 coding sequence is TGTGCCAGCAGTTTACAGGGGGCAGTGTACGGCTACACCTTC. Amino acid sequence: CASSLQGAVYGYTF.

On this clonotype: A junction end diverges from the germline sequence, so it may reflect a read error. The chain employs TRBV6-1 and TRBJ2-2; 9 nucleotides align to TRBD2. The CDR3 has 20 residues. Germline V gene lookup returns CDR1 MNHNS and CDR2 SASEGT. CDR3 sequence reads: CASSEVARFSSGSVTGELFF. The CDR3 DNA reads as TGTGCCAGCAGTGAAGTCGCAAGGTTTAGTAGCGGGAGCGTTACCGGGGAGCTATTTTTT.

This clonotype was seen only once. Just one base apart from a much larger clone, this may be a read error. For the CDR3, the DNA is TGCGTCAGCAGCCAAGGAGAGCAGACCTACAATGAGCAGTTCTTC. Amino acids: CVSSQGEQTYNEQFF. The chain combines TRBV4-1 with TRBJ2-1; D remains ambiguous. The CDR3 runs to 15 residues. Germline V gene data show CDR1 as MGHRA and CDR2 as YSYEKL.

J is TRBJ1-6 and V is TRBV7-9; D not certain. Germline V gives CDR1 SEHNR, CDR2 FQNEAQ (reference sequence). Trimming removed 1 base from V and 7 bases from J, with 8 bases in between. The CDR3 is made up of 14 amino acids. Written as DNA, the CDR3 is TGTGCCAGCAGCTTAGGTTTTAGAAATTCACCCCTCCACTTT. Protein product: CASSLGFRNSPLHF.

V is TRBV12-3 or TRBV12-4 and J is TRBJ2-7; 8 positions match TRBD2. Germline trimming cut 8 bases from V and 1 base from J; bases unmatched to any gene: 10. The CDR3 consists of 15 residues. CDR3 sequence (DNA): TGTGCCAGCGGCGGGGGGACTAGGGGATCCTACGAGCAGTACTTC. This encodes CASGGGTRGSYEQYF.

As to this clonotype: This may be a read error: a much more frequent sequence differs by one nucleotide. This rearrangement joins TRBV6-1 to TRBJ2-2; no definite D call. Germline V gene data show CDR1 as MNHNS and CDR2 as SASEGT. The CDR3 extends over 13 amino acids. DNA of the CDR3: TGTGCCAGCAGTGAAAAATCCACCGTGGAGCTGTTTTTT. It encodes CASSEKSTVELFF.

In its sample, this clonotype was seen a few times. A much larger clone sits a single nucleotide away, making a read error possible. V and J are TRBV6-1 and TRBJ1-1; D not certain. CDR3 length equals 14 residues. The germline V gene has CDR1 MNHNS and CDR2 SASEGT. With 2 bases removed from V and 3 bases from J, the gap between germline ends came to 10 bases. The CDR3: CASSEWTRDTEAFF. For the CDR3, the DNA is TGTGCCAGCAGTGAATGGACGAGGGACACTGAAGCTTTCTTT.

Remarks on this clonotype: A read error is possible here, since a much larger clone lies one base away. The chain couples TRBV6-1 to TRBJ2-3, with a tentative D call TRBD1 (6 bases). Germline V CDR1 and CDR2: MNHNS, SASEGT. The CDR3 is made up of 16 amino acids. V lost 2 bases and J 9 bases, leaving 21 bases between the germline ends. CDR3: CASSEPGHHVQETQYF. The CDR3 DNA reads TGTGCCAGCAGTGAACCGGGACACCACGTTCAGGAGACGCAGTATTTT.

The chain links TRBV19 to TRBJ1-5, with a weak D call TRBD1 (6 bases). Germline V CDR1 and CDR2: LNHDA, SQIVND (reference sequence). This CDR3 region has 15 residues. Trimming removed 5 bases from V and 5 bases from J, with 16 bases in between. In DNA form, the CDR3 reads TGTGCCAGTAGTCCGGGGGGAGGGGGATATCAGCCCCAGCATTTT. Translation: CASSPGGGGYQPQHF. The whole variable domain, filled in from reference TRBV19 and TRBJ1-5, reads DGGITQSPKYLFRKEGQNVTLSCEQNLNHDAMYWYRQDPGQGLRLIYYSQIVNDFQKGDIAEGYSVSREKKESFPLTVTSAQKNPTAFYLCASSPGGGGYQPQHFGDGTRLSIL.

As concerns this clonotype: This sequence may be a read error, since a much larger clone differs from it by one base. The V gene is TRBV4-1, the J gene TRBJ2-3, with D possibly TRBD1 on 5 matching bases. The CDR3 is made up of 16 amino acids. Germline V gives CDR1 MGHRA, CDR2 YSYEKL. The ends were cut back, 1 base at V and 2 bases at J, with 13 bases in the middle. The CDR3 sequence: CASSQVWGQNTDTQYF. CDR3 nucleotides: TGCGCCAGCAGCCAAGTTTGGGGCCAAAACACAGATACGCAGTATTTT.

Remarks on this clonotype: Germline and junction disagree at one end, which may indicate a read error. This rearrangement joins TRBV6-1 to TRBJ1-6; D gene ambiguous. This CDR3 is 18 amino acids long. Germline V CDR1 and CDR2: MNHNS, SASEGT. For the CDR3, the DNA is TGTGCCAGCAGTTACTCCCGGAGCGGTGGCGCGAATTCCTCACCCCCCCACTTT. Its protein is CASSYSRSGGANSSPPHF.